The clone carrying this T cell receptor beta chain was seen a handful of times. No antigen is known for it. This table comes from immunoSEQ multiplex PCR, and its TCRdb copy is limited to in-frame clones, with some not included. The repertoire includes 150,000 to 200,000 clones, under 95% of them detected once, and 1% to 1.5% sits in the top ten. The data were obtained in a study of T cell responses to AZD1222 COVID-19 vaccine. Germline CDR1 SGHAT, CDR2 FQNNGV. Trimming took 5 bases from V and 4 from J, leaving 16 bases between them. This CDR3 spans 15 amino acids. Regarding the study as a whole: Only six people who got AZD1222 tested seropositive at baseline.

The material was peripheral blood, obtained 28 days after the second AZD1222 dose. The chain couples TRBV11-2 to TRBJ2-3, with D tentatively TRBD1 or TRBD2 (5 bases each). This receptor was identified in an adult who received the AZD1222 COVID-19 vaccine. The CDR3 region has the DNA TGTGCCAGCAGCCCTGGGACCTCTGGGGCAGATACGCAGTATTTT. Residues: CASSPGTSGADTQYF.